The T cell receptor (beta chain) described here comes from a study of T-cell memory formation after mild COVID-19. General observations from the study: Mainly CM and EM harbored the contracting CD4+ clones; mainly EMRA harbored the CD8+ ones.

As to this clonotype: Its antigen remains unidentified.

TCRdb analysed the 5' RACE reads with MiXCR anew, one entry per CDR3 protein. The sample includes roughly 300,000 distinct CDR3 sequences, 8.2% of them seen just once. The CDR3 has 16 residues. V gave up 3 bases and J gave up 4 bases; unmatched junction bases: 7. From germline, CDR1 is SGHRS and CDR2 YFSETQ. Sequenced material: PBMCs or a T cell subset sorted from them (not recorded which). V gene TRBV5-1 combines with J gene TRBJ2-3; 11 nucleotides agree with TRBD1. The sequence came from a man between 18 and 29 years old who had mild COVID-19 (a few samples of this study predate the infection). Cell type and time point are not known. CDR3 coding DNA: TGCGCCAGCAGCTCGAGGACAGGGGGCTGGTCAGATACGCAGTATTTT. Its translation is CASSSRTGGWSDTQYF.